This T cell receptor beta chain came from a study of identical twins' blood T cells. General study results and limits: Each donor's most abundant TCRbeta clonotypes shared more CDR3 sequences with her twin than unrelated donors.

Turning to this clonotype: Its target is not known.

TCRdb used MiXCR to reprocess the 5' RACE reads, holding one entry per CDR3 protein. The sample holds 300,000 to 450,000 distinct CDR3 sequences, more than 25% seen once. This CDR3 spans 13 amino acids. V was cut by 7 bases and J by 7 bases, with 14 bases left in between. Germline values: CDR1 MNHEY, CDR2 SVGEGT. This clonotype was obtained from a woman between 18 and 50 years old in good health. The chain links TRBV6-2 or TRBV6-3 to TRBJ1-5, with D possibly being TRBD1 (6 bases). Sequencing was carried out using PBMCs. For the CDR3, the DNA is TGTGCCAGCATGGACAGCGCCTACCAGCCCCAGCATTTT. Amino acid sequence: CASMDSAYQPQHF.